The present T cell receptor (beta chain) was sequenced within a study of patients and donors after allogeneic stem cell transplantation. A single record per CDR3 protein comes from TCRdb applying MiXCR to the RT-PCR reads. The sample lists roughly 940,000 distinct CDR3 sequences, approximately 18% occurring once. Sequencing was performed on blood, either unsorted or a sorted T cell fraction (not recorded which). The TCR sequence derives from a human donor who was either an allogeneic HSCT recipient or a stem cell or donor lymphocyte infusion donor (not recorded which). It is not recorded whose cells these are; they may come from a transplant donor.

CDR3 DNA: TGTGCCAGCAGTTTTAGGGGACAGGGGGCTTACGAGCAGTACTTC. This encodes CASSFRGQGAYEQYF. The rearrangement links TRBV27 to TRBJ2-7, with 12 bases aligning to TRBD1. This CDR3 comprises 15 residues. The germline V gene encodes CDR1 MNHEY and CDR2 SMNVEV (reference sequence). Trimming cost V 3 bases and J 4 bases; bases outside gene matches: 4.